The subject of this entry is one TCR beta chain. A much larger clone sits a single nucleotide away, making a read error possible. The CDR3 has 20 residues. CDR1 and CDR2 from the germline V gene are DFQATT and SNEGSKA (reference sequence). Each sample used at least 6.5 million PBMCs. These data belong to a study of blood T cells in healthy people across ages. PCR was performed a second time for roughly 7 to 11 cycles using a sample-barcoded 5' primer and a J-beta primer mix. The authors tagged each cDNA molecule using a template-switch adaptor with 12 random nucleotides. TCRdb reprocessed the 5' RACE reads via MiXCR and lists one record per CDR3 protein. The sample consists of hundreds of thousands of distinct CDR3 sequences, roughly 44% of them appearing once.

The clonotype comes from a man in his 60s in good health. This sequence joins TRBV20-1 and TRBJ2-7, with 16 bases fitting TRBD2. Material: blood. The CDR3 loop is CSARVPLPGLAGGPSDERYF. CDR3 DNA sequence: TGCAGTGCTAGAGTCCCACTACCGGGACTAGCGGGGGGGCCCTCTGACGAGCGGTACTTC.